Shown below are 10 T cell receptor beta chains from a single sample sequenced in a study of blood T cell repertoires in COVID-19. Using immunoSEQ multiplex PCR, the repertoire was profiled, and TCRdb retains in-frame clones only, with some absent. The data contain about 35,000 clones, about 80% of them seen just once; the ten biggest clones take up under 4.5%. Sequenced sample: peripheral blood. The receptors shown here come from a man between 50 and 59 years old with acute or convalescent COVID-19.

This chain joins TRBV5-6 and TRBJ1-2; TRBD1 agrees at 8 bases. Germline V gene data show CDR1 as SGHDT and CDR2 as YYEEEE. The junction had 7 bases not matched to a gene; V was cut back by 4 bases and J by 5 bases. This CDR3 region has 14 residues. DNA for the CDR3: TGTGCCAGCAGCGTGGGACAGGCGATTTATGGCTACACCTTC. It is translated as CASSVGQAIYGYTF.

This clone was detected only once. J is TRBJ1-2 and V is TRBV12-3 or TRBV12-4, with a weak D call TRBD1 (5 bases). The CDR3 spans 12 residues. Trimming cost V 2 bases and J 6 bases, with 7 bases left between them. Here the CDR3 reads CASSLQGNGYTF. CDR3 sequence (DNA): TGTGCCAGCAGTTTACAGGGAAATGGCTACACCTTC.

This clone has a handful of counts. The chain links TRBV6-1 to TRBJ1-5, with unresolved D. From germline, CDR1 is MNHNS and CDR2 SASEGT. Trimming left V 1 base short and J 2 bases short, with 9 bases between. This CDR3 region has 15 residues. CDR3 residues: CASSEGAIGNQPQHF. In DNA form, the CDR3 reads TGTGCCAGCAGTGAAGGGGCTATTGGCAATCAGCCCCAGCATTTT.

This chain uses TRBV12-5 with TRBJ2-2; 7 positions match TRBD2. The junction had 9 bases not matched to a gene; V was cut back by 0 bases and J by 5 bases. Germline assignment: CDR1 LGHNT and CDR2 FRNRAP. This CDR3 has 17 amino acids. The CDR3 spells CASGLVIGGSWTGELFF. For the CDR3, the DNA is TGTGCTAGTGGTTTGGTAATTGGCGGGAGTTGGACCGGGGAGCTGTTTTTT.

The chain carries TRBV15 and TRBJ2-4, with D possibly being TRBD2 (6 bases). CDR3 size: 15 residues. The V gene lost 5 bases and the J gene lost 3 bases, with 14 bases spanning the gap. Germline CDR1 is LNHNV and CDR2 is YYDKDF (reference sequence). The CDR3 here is CATSSNRGSKNIQYF. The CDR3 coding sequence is TGTGCCACCAGCTCCAATCGGGGGAGCAAAAACATTCAGTACTTC.

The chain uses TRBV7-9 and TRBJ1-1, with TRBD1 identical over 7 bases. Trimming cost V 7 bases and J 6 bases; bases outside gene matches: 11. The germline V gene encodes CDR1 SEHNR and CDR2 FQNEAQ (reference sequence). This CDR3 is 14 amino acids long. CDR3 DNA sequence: TGTGCCAGCACCCCGTATGGACAGGTAGCTGAAGCTTTCTTT. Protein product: CASTPYGQVAEAFF.

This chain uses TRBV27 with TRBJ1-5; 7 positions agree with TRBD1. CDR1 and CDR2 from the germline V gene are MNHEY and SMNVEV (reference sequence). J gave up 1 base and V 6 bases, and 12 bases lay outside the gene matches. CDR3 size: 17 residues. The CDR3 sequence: CASRTSSWDRSNQPQHF. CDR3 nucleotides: TGTGCCAGCAGGACCTCAAGTTGGGACAGAAGCAATCAGCCCCAGCATTTT.

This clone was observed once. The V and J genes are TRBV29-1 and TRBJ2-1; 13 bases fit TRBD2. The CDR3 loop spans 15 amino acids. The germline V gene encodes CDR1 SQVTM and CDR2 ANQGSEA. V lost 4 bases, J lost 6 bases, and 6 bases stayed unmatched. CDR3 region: CSVGKTSGRTNEQFF. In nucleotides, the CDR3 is TGCAGCGTTGGTAAGACTAGCGGGAGGACCAATGAGCAGTTCTTC.

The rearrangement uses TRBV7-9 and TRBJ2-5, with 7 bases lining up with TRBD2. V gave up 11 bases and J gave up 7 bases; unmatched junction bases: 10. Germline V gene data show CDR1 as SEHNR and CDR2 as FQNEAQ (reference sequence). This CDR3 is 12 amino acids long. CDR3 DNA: TGTGCCGGGGAGGGAGGGTCCTTGACCCAGTACTTC. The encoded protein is CAGEGGSLTQYF.

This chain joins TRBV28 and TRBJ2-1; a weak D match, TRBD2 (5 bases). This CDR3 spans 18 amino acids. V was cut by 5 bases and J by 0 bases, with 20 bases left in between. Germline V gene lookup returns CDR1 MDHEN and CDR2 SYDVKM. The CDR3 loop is CASSPLQLKRSSYNEQFF. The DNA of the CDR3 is TGTGCCAGCAGTCCACTCCAACTAAAGCGGTCCTCCTACAATGAGCAGTTCTTC.